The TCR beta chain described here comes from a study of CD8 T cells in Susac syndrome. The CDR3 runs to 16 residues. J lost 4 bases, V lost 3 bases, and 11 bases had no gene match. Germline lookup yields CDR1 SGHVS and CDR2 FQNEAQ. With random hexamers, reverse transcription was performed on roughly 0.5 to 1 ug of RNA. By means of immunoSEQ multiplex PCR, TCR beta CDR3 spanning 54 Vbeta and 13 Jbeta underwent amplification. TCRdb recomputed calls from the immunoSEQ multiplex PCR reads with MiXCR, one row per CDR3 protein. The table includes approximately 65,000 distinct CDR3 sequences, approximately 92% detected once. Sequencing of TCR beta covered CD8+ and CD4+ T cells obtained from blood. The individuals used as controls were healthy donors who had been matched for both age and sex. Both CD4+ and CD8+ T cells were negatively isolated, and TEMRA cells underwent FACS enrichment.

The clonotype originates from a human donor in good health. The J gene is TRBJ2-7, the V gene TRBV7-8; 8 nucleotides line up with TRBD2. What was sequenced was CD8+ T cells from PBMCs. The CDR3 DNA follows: TGTGCCAGCAGCTTTAACCCGGGAGGGGGACGATACGAGCAGTACTTC. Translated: CASSFNPGGGRYEQYF.